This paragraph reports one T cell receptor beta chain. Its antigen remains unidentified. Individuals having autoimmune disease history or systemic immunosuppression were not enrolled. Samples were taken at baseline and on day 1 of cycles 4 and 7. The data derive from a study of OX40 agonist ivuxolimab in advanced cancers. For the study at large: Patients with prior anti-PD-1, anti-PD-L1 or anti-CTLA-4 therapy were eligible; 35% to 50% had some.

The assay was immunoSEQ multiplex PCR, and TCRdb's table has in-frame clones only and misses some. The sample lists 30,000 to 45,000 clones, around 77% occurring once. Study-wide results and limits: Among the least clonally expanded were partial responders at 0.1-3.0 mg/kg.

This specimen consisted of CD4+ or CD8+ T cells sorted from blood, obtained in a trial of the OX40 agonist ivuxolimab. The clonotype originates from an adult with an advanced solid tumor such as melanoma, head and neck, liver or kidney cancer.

Here the CDR3 reads CASSYAMTGNTGELFF. CDR3 in DNA: TGTGCCAGCAGTTACGCAATGACAGGGAACACCGGGGAGCTGTTTTTT. This rearrangement joins TRBV7-9 to TRBJ2-2, with a weak D call TRBD1 (6 bases). The V gene's germline CDR1 is SEHNR and CDR2 FQNEAQ (reference sequence). The ends were cut back, 6 bases at V and 1 base at J, with 15 bases in the middle. The CDR3 runs 16 residues.